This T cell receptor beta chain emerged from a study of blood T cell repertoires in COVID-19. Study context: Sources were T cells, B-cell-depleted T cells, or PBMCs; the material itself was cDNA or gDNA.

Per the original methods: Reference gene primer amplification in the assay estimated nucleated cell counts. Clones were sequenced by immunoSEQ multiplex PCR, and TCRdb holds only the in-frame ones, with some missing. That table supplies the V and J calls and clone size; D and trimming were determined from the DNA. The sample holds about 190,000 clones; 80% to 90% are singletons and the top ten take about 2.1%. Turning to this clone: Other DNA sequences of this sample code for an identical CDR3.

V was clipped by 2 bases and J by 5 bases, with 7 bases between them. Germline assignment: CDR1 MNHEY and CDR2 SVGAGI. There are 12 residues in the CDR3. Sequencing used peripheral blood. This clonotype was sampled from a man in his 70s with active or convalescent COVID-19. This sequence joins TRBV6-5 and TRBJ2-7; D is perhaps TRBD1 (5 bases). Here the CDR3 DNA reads TGTGCCAGCAGTTACAGGGGCCACGAGCAGTACTTC. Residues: CASSYRGHEQYF.